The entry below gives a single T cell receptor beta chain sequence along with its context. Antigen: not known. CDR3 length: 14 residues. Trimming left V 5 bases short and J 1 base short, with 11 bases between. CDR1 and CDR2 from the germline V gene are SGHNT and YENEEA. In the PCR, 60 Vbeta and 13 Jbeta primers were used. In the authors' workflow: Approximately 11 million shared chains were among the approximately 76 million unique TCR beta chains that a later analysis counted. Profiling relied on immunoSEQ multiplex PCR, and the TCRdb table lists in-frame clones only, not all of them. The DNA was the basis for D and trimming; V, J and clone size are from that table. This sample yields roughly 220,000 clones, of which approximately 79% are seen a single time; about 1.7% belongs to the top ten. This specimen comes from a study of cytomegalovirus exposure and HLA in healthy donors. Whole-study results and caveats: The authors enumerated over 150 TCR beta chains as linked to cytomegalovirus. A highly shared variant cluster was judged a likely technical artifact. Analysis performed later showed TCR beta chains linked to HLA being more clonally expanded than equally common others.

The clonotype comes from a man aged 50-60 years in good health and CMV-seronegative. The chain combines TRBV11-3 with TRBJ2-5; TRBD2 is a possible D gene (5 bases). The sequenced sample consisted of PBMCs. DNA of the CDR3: TGTGCCAGCAGCCCAGCCCGGGGCCAAGAGACCCAGTACTTC. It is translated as CASSPARGQETQYF.